The clone carrying this TCR beta chain came up once. This CDR3 contains 16 residues. V shed 1 base and J 5 bases; nucleotides not matched to a gene: 7. CDR1 and CDR2 (germline): MGHRA, YSYEKL. The sample originates from a study of cytomegalovirus exposure and HLA in healthy donors. Study background: Of 300 to 500 genotyped donors, roughly 80% grouped in the Caucasian-associated ancestry cluster.

Researchers ran the PCR with 60 Vbeta and 13 Jbeta primers. The table came from immunoSEQ multiplex PCR; TCRdb's copy has only in-frame clones and leaves some out. Of approximately 240,000 clones listed, 77% are singletons. This rearrangement joins TRBV4-1 to TRBJ2-5; TRBD1 aligns across 10 bases. This sequence originates from an older woman in good health and CMV-seropositive. The sample taken for sequencing was PBMCs. For the CDR3, the DNA is TGCGCCAGCAGCCAAGGGAGACAGGGGGCTTGGGAGACCCAGTACTTC. Residues: CASSQGRQGAWETQYF.